The 3 T cell receptor beta chains reported below all come from one sample, sequenced in a study of PD-L1 blockade in urothelial cancer. Repertoires were generated with immunoSEQ multiplex PCR, while TCRdb's copy carries only in-frame clones and drops some. The sample shows 87,000 or so clones, roughly 89% of them seen only once. This sample's time point: pretreatment peripheral blood. The material sequenced was PBMCs, taken around atezolizumab (anti-PD-L1) treatment. Every receptor here comes from a man aged 60 to 75 with urothelial cancer.

This clone has just a few counts. The rearrangement joins TRBV7-9 to TRBJ1-4; D possibly corresponds to TRBD1 (5 bases). The V end was cut by 5 bases, the J end by 10 bases, with 17 bases between. Germline CDR1 and CDR2: SEHNR and FQNEAQ (reference sequence). The CDR3 contains 14 residues. This chain's CDR3 is CASSRDFLPGKLFF. CDR3 coding DNA: TGTGCCAGCAGCAGGGACTTTCTCCCGGGAAAACTGTTTTTT.

The rearrangement uses TRBV9 and TRBJ1-1; 8 bases map to TRBD1. Trimming at V came to 0 bases and at J to 4 bases, leaving 8 bases not matched to a gene. CDR3 size: 16 residues. Germline V lookup: CDR1 SGDLS, CDR2 YYNGEE. The CDR3 loop is CASSVVTGGGRTEAFF. DNA for the CDR3: TGTGCCAGCAGCGTAGTTACAGGGGGAGGTCGCACTGAAGCTTTCTTT. Together with reference TRBV9 and TRBJ1-1, the CDR3 gives the full variable domain: DSGVTQTPKHLITATGQRVTLRCSPRSGDLSVYWYQQSLDQGLQFLIQYYNGEERAKGNILERFSAQQFPDLHSELNLSSLELGDSALYFCASSVVTGGGRTEAFFGQGTRLTVV.

J is TRBJ2-2 and V is TRBV9; D is unclear. Deletions cut 2 bases from V and 0 bases from J, with 5 bases between. The CDR3 extends over 14 amino acids. The germline CDR1 and CDR2 sequences are SGDLS and YYNGEE. The DNA of the CDR3 is TGTGCCAGCAGCGTTTCCGCGAACACCGGGGAGCTGTTTTTT. Protein product: CASSVSANTGELFF.